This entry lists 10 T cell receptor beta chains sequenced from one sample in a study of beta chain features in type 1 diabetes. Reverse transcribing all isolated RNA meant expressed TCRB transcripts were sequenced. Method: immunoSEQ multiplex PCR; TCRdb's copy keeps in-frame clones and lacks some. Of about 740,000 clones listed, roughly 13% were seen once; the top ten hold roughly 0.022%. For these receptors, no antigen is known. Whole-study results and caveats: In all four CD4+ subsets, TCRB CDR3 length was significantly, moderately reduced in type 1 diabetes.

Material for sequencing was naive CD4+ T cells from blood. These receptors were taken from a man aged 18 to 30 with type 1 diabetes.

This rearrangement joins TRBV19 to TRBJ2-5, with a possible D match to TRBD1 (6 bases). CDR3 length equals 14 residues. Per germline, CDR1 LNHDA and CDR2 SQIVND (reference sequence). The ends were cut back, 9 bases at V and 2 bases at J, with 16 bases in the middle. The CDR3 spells CASREQGRQETQYF. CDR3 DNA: TGTGCCAGCCGAGAGCAGGGGAGACAAGAGACCCAGTACTTC.

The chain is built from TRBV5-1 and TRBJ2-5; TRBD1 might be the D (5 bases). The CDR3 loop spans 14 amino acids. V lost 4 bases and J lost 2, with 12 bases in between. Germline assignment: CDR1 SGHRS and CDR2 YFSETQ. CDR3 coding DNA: TGCGCCAGCAGCCGTTCACACAGGCAAGAGACCCAGTACTTC. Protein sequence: CASSRSHRQETQYF.

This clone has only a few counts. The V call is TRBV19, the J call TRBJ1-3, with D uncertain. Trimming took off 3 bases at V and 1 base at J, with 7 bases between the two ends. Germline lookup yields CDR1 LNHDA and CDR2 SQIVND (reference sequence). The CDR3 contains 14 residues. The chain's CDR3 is CASSMNLSGNTIYF. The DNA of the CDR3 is TGTGCCAGTAGTATGAACCTATCTGGAAACACCATATATTTT.

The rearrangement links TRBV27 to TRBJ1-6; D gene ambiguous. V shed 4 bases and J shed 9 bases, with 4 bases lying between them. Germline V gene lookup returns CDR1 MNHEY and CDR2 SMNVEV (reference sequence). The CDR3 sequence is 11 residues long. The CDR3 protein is CASSYGSPLHF. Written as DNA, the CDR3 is TGTGCCAGCAGTTATGGTTCACCCCTCCACTTT.

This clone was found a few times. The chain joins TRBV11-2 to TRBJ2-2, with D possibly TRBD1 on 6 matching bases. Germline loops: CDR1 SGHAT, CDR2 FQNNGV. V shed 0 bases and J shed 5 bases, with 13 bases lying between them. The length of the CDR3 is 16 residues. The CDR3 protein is CASSLDGQGLTGELFF. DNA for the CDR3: TGTGCCAGCAGCTTAGATGGTCAGGGGTTAACCGGGGAGCTGTTTTTT.

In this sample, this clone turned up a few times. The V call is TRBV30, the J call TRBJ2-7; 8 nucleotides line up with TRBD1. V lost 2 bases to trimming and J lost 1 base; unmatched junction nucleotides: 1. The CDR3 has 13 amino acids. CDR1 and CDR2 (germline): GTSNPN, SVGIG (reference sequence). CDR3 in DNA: TGTGCCTGGAGTTGGGACAGGTCCTACGAGCAGTACTTC. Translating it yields CAWSWDRSYEQYF.

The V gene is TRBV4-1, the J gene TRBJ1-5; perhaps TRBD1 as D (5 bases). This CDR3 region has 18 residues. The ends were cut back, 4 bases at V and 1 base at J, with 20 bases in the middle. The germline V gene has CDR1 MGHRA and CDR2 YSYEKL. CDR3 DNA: TGCGCCAGCAGCCGGAACCGGGACGGCCCTATGAGCAATCAGCCCCAGCATTTT. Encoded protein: CASSRNRDGPMSNQPQHF.

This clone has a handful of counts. CDR3 protein: CASNSPSETQYF. The CDR3 region has the DNA TGTGCCAGCAACTCGCCCTCTGAGACCCAGTACTTC. The genes are TRBV28 and TRBJ2-5; D not certain. Germline loops: CDR1 MDHEN, CDR2 SYDVKM. V dropped 7 bases and J dropped 5 bases, with 11 bases sitting between them. The CDR3 is 12 amino acids.

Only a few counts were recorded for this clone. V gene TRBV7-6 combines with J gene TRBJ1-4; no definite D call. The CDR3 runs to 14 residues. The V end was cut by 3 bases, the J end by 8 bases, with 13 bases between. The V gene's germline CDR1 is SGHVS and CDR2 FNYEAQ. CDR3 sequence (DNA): TGTGCCAGCAGCTTGGGTCAAGGTGGGGAAAAACTGTTTTTT. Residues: CASSLGQGGEKLFF.

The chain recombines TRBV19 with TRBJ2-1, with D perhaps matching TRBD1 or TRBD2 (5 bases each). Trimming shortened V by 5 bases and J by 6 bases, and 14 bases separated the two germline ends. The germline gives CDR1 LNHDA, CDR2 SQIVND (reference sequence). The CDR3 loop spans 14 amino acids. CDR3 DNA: TGTGCCAGTAGTGATACGATCGGGGCCAATGAGCAGTTCTTC. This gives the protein CASSDTIGANEQFF.